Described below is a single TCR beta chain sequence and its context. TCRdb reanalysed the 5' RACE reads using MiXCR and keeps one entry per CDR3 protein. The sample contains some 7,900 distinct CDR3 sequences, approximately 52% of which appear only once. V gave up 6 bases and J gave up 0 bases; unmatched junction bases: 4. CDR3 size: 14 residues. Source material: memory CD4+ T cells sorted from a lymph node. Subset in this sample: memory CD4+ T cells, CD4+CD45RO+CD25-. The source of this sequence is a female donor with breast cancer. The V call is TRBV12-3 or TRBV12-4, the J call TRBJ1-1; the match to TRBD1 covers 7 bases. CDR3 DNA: TGTGCCAGCAGCAGGGACAGCATGAACACTGAAGCTTTCTTT. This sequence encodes CASSRDSMNTEAFF.